Below, 4 T cell receptor beta chains from the same sample are listed, as sequenced in a study of high-grade serous ovarian cancer treatment subgroups (dated by TCRdb to about 2021). Tumor samples were obtained before definitive surgery or chemotherapy. Library method: the immunoSEQ multiplex PCR assay. Here the immuneACCESS table is served through TCRdb, limited to in-frame sequences with V and J called. Missing clones are a known gap in these copies; in checked studies unresolved V genes cover under half, and the rest lacks a known reason. The sample table shows under 3,500 clones, and about four fifths are seen once. Around 8.6% of the sample is in the top ten clones. The sequenced material came from tumor tissue. The source of these receptors is a human donor with high-grade serous ovarian cancer.

J is TRBJ1-5 and V is TRBV5-3, with D uncertain. TRBV5-3 is marked as an open reading frame, function uncertain. V lost 4 bases and J 5 bases, leaving 16 bases between the germline ends. CDR3 length equals 15 residues. CDR3 sequence (DNA): TGTGCCAGAAGCCTGGGCCCCGGGTTCGATCAGCCCCAGCATTTT. Translated: CARSLGPGFDQPQHF.

This clone was found a few times. The V and J genes are TRBV20-1 and TRBJ2-1; D is unclear. With 1 base removed from V and 2 bases from J, the gap between germline ends came to 0 bases. The CDR3 runs to 11 residues. The V gene's germline CDR1 is DFQATT and CDR2 SNEGSKA (reference sequence). The CDR3 region is CSARAYNEQFF. In nucleotides, the CDR3 is TGCAGTGCTAGAGCCTACAATGAGCAGTTCTTC.

This chain joins TRBV7-5 and TRBJ2-7; the table's TRBD2 call for D was not verified on the DNA. TRBV7-5 is a listed pseudogene. The CDR3 length is 18 residues. The CDR3 bases are TGTGCCAGAAGCTTCAGACTAGCGGGAGCGGGGGCCTGCTACGAGCAGTACTTC. Its translation: CARSFRLAGAGACYEQYF.

A few counts support this clone. The chain links TRBV2 to TRBJ2-5; D not resolved. CDR1 is SNHLY, CDR2 FYNNEI, per germline. CDR3 length: 13 amino acids. The ends were cut back, 6 bases at V and 3 bases at J, with 11 bases in the middle. CDR3 loop: CASSGTQKETQYF. CDR3 bases: TGTGCCAGCAGCGGAACACAGAAAGAGACCCAGTACTTC.